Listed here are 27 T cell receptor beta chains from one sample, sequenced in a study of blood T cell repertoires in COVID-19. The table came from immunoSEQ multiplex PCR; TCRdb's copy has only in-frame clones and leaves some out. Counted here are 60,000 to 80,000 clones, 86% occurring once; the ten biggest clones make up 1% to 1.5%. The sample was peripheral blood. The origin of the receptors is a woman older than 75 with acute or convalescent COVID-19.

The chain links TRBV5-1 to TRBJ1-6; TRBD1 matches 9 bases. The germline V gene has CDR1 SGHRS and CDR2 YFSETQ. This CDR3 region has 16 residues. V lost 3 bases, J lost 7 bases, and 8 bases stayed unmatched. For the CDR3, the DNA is TGCGCCAGCAGCTGGGGGGACAGGGCACAAAATTCACCCCTCCACTTT. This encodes CASSWGDRAQNSPLHF.

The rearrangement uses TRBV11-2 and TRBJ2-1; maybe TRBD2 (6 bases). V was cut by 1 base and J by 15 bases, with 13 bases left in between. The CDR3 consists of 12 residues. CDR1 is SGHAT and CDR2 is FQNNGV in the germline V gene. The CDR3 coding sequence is TGTGCCAGCAGCTTAGGCCTAGCGCGCCCGTTCTTC. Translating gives CASSLGLARPFF.

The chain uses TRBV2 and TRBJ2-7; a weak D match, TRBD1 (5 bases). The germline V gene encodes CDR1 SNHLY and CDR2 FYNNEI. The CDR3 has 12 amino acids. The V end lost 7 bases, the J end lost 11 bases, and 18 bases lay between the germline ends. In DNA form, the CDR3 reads TGTGCCAGCAATATATTTCAGGGCCTGGAGTACTTC. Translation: CASNIFQGLEYF. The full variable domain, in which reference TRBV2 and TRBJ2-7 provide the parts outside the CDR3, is EPEVTQTPSHQVTQMGQEVILRCVPISNHLYFYWYRQILGQKVEFLVSFYNNEISEKSEIFDDQFSVERPDGSNFTLKIRSTKLEDSAMYFCASNIFQGLEYFGPGTRLTVT.

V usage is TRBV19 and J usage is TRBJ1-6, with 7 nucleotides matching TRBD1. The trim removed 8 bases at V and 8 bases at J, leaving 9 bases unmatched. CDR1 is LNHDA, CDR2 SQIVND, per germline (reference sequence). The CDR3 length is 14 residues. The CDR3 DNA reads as TGTGCCAGTGGAAGGCAGGGGGAGGATTCACCCCTCCACTTT. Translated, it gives CASGRQGEDSPLHF.

In DNA, the CDR3 is TGTGCCAGCAGTCACCGGACAGGGAATAGCAATCAGCCCCAGCATTTT. It encodes CASSHRTGNSNQPQHF. This chain joins TRBV27 and TRBJ1-5; TRBD1 matches 8 bases. This CDR3 contains 16 residues. V lost 5 bases, J lost 0 bases, and 6 bases stayed unmatched. Germline V gene data show CDR1 as MNHEY and CDR2 as SMNVEV (reference sequence).

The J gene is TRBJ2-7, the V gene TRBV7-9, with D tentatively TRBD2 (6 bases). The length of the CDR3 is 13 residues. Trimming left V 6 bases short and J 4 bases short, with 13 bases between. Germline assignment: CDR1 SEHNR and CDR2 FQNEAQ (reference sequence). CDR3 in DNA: TGTGCCAGCAGTTTGGGAGGCGGGTACGAGCAGTACTTC. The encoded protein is CASSLGGGYEQYF.

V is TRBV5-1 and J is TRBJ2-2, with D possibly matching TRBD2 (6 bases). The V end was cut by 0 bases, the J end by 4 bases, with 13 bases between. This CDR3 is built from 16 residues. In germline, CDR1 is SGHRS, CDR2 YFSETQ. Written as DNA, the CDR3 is TGCGCCAGCAGCTTGGAACTAGCTCGGATCACCGGGGAGCTGTTTTTT. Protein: CASSLELARITGELFF.

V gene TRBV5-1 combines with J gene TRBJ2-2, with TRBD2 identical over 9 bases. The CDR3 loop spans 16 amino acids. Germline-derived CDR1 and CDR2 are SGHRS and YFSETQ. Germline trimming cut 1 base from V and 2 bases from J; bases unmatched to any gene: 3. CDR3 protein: CASSLLAGINTGELFF. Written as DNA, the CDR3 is TGCGCCAGCAGCTTGCTAGCGGGGATAAACACCGGGGAGCTGTTTTTT.

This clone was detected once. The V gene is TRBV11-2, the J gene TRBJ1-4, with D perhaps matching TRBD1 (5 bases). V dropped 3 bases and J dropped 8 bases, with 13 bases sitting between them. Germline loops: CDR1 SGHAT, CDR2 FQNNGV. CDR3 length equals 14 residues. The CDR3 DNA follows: TGTGCCAGCAGCTTCGGGGGGGACGAGGAAAAACTGTTTTTT. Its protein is CASSFGGDEEKLFF.

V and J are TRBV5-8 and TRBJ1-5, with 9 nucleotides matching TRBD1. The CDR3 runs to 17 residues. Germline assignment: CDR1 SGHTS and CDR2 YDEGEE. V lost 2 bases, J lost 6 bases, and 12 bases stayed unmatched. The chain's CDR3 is CASSFRSGQGFVQPQHF. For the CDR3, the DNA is TGTGCCAGCAGCTTTCGGTCGGGACAGGGTTTTGTTCAGCCCCAGCATTTT.

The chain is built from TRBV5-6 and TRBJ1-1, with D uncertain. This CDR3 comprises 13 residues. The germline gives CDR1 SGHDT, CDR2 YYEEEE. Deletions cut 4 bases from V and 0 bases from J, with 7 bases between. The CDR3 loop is CASSPVMNTEAFF. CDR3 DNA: TGTGCCAGCAGCCCCGTTATGAACACTGAAGCTTTCTTT. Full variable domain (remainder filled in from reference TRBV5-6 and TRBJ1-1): DAGVTQSPTHLIKTRGQQVTLRCSPKSGHDTVSWYQQALGQGPQFIFQYYEEEERQRGNFPDRFSGHQFPNYSSELNVNALLLGDSALYLCASSPVMNTEAFFGQGTRLTVV.

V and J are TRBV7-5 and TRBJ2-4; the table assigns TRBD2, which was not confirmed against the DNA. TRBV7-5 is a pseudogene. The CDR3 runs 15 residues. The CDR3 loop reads CVRSLLPALKNIQYF. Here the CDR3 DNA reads TGTGTCAGAAGCTTACTTCCCGCACTCAAAAACATTCAGTACTTC.

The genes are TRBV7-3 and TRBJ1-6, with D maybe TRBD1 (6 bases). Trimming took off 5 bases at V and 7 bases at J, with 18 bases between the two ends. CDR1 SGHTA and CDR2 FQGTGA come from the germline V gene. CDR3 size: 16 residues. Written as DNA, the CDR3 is TGTGCCAGCAGCCGTCCGACAGGAAACGGGAATTCACCCCTCCACTTT. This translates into CASSRPTGNGNSPLHF. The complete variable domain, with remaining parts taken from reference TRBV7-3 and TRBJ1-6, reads GAGVSQTPSNKVTEKGKYVELRCDPISGHTALYWYRQSLGQGPEFLIYFQGTGAADDSGLPNDRFFAVRPEGSVSTLKIQRTERGDSAVYLCASSRPTGNGNSPLHFGNGTRLTVT.

CDR3 region: CASSTRQGHTEAFF. CDR3 sequence (DNA): TGTGCCAGTAGTACAAGACAGGGGCACACTGAAGCTTTCTTT. The J gene is TRBJ1-1, the V gene TRBV19; TRBD1 aligns across 8 bases. CDR3 length: 14 amino acids. Germline CDR1 LNHDA, CDR2 SQIVND (reference sequence). V lost 4 bases to trimming and J lost 3 bases; unmatched junction nucleotides: 4.

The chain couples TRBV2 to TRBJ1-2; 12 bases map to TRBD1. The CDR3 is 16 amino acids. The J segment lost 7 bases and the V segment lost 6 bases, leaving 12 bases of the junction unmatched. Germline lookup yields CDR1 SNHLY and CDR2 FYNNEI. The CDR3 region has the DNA TGTGCCAGCAGGGAACCGGGACAGGGGGCCCTCGGTGGCTACACCTTC. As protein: CASREPGQGALGGYTF.

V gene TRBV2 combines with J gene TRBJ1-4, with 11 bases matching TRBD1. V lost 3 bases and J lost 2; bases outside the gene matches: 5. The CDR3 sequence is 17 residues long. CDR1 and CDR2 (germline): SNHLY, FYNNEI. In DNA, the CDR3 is TGTGCCAGCAGTGACCGGACAGGGGGCTACACTAATGAAAAACTGTTTTTT. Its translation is CASSDRTGGYTNEKLFF.

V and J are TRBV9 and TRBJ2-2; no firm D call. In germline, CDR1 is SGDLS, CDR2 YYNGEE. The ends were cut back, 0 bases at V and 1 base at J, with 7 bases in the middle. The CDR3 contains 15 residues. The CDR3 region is CASSVVSENTGELFF. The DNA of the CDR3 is TGTGCCAGCAGCGTAGTGAGTGAGAACACCGGGGAGCTGTTTTTT.

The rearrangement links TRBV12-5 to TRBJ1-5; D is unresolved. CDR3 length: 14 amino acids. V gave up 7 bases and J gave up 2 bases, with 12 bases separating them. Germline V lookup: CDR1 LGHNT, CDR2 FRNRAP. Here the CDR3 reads CASAFSGGNQPQHF. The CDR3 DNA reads TGTGCTAGTGCCTTCTCAGGTGGCAATCAGCCCCAGCATTTT. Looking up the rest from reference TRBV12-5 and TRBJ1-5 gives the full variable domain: DARVTQTPRHKVTEMGQEVTMRCQPILGHNTVFWYRQTMMQGLELLAYFRNRAPLDDSGMPKDRFSAEMPDATLATLKIQPSEPRDSAVYFCASAFSGGNQPQHFGDGTRLSIL.

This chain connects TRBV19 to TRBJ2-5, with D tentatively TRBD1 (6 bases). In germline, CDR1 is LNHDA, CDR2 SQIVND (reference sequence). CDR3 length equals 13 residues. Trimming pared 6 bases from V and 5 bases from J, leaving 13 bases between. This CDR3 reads CASSTTGYETQYF. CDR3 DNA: TGTGCCAGTAGCACAACAGGGTATGAGACCCAGTACTTC.

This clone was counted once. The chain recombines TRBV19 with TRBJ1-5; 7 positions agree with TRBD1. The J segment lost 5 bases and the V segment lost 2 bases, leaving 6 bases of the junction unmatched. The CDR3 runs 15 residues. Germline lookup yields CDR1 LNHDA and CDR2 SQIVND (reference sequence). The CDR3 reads CASSISDRAHQPQHF. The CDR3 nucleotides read TGTGCCAGTAGTATAAGCGACAGGGCCCATCAGCCCCAGCATTTT.

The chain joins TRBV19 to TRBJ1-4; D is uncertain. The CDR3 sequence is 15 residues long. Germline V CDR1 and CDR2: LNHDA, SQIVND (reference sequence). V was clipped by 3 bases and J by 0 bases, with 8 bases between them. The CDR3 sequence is CASSMSPSTNEKLFF. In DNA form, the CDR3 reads TGTGCCAGTAGTATGTCCCCGTCAACTAATGAAAAACTGTTTTTT. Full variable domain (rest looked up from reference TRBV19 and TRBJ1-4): DGGITQSPKYLFRKEGQNVTLSCEQNLNHDAMYWYRQDPGQGLRLIYYSQIVNDFQKGDIAEGYSVSREKKESFPLTVTSAQKNPTAFYLCASSMSPSTNEKLFFGSGTQLSVL.

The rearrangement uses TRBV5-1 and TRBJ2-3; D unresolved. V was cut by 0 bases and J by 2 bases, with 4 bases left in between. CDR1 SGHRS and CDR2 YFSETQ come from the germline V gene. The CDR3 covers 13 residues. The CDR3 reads CASSLVLTDTQYF. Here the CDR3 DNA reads TGCGCCAGCAGCTTGGTTCTCACAGATACGCAGTATTTT.

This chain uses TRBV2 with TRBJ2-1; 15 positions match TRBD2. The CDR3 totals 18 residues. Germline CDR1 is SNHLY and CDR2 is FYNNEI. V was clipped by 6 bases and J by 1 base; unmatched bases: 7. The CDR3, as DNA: TGTGCCAGCAGCCCCGGGACTAGCGGGGGGCTTTCCTACAATGAGCAGTTCTTC. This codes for CASSPGTSGGLSYNEQFF.

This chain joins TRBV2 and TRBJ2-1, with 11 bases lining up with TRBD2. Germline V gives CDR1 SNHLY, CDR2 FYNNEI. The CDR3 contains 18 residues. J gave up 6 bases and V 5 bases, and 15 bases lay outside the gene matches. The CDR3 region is CASSPFSGRVVGTNEQFF. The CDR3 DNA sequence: TGTGCCAGCAGTCCCTTTAGCGGGAGGGTCGTAGGGACCAATGAGCAGTTCTTC.

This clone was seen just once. The CDR3 sequence: CASSLGQGNIDTQYF. The CDR3 bases are TGCGCCAGCAGCTTGGGACAGGGTAATATAGATACGCAGTATTTT. This sequence joins TRBV5-1 and TRBJ2-3; the match to TRBD1 covers 7 bases. CDR3 length: 15 residues. Per the germline V gene, CDR1 is SGHRS and CDR2 is YFSETQ. The junction had 6 bases not matched to a gene; V was cut back by 0 bases and J by 5 bases. Using reference TRBV5-1 and TRBJ2-3 for the parts outside the CDR3, the full variable domain is KAGVTQTPRYLIKTRGQQVTLSCSPISGHRSVSWYQQTPGQGLQFLFEYFSETQRNKGNFPGRFSGRQFSNSRSEMNVSTLELGDSALYLCASSLGQGNIDTQYFGPGTRLTVL.

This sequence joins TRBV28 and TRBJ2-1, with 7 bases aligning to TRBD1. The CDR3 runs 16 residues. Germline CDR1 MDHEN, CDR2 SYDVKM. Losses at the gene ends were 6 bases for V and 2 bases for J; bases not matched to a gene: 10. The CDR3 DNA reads TGTGCCAGCAGCCCTACTCCAGGGGGTCCCTACAATGAGCAGTTCTTC. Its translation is CASSPTPGGPYNEQFF.

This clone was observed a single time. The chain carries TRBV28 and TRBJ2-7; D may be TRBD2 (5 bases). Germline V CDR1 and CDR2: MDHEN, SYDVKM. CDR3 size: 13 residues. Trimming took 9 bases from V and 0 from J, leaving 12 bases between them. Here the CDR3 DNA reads TGTGCCAGTGAGCGGAGGAGCTCCTACGAGCAGTACTTC. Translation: CASERRSSYEQYF. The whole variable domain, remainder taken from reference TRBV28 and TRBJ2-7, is DVKVTQSSRYLVKRTGEKVFLECVQDMDHENMFWYRQDPGLGLRLIYFSYDVKMKEKGDIPEGYSVSREKKERFSLILESASTNQTSMYLCASERRSSYEQYFGPGTRLTVT.